This TCR beta chain was found in a study of T cells in localized non-small cell lung cancer. Assay: immunoSEQ multiplex PCR; the TCRdb copy retains only in-frame clones and omits some. The table shows 45,000 to 60,000 clones, with around 83% occurring only once. Findings and caveats of the study: Appearances in adjacent lung were noted for a median approximately 58 of the top 100 tumor clones. Uninvolved adjacent lung had the highest recorded T cell clonality, with tumor below it.

J gave up 0 bases and V 7 bases, and 11 bases lay outside the gene matches. The CDR3 is 16 amino acids. The germline V gene has CDR1 MNHEY and CDR2 SMNVEV (reference sequence). Comments on this clone: The antigen remains unidentified.

This TCR was sampled from a man aged 35 to 70 with stage II lung adenocarcinoma. The material sequenced was PBMCs, taken before any cancer treatment. The chain uses TRBV27 and TRBJ1-1; 7 positions agree with TRBD1. CDR3 sequence reads: CASTRGGGLMNTEAFF. CDR3 in DNA: TGTGCCAGCACCAGGGGGGGTGGACTTATGAACACTGAAGCTTTCTTT.